The 8 T cell receptor beta chains below all came from one sample that was sequenced in a study of regulatory T cells in long-lasting Graves disease. The time point here: newly diagnosed GD, antithyroid drugs for less than 3 months. After RNA was extracted from PBMCs, the TCR library was made from it. Researchers made TCR beta libraries by using iRepertoire HTBI primers and running Arm-PCR on CDR3 regions. Each CDR3 protein gets one entry after TCRdb re-called the multiplex PCR reads with MiXCR. The sample includes some 370,000 distinct CDR3 sequences, approximately 12% of them seen just once. The same specimen was also included in a second study, on T cells in Graves' hyperthyroidism and ophthalmopathy.

Source: peripheral blood mononuclear cells (PBMCs), taken at new diagnosis, from a patient treated with antithyroid drugs. These receptors all come from a woman younger than 30 with Graves disease.

To note about this clonotype: This may come from a read error, since a much larger clone is one base off. The gene calls are TRBV7-2 and TRBJ2-1, with D possibly TRBD2 on 6 matching bases. CDR3 size: 17 residues. Germline V gene lookup returns CDR1 SGHTA and CDR2 FQGNSA. The CDR3 DNA is TGTGCCAGCAGACGCTTTTCGGGCGGGATCGGCGACAATGAGCGGTTCTTC. Its protein product is CASRRFSGGIGDNERFF.

This clonotype has at least ten counts. CDR3 DNA: TGTGCCAGCAGCTTCGGGGCGGGGGACACTGAAGCTTTCTTT. It translates to CASSFGAGDTEAFF. This chain joins TRBV6-1 and TRBJ1-1; tentatively, D is TRBD1 (5 bases). Trimming pared 6 bases from V and 3 bases from J, leaving 14 bases between. The germline V gene has CDR1 MNHNS and CDR2 SASEGT. The CDR3 loop spans 14 amino acids.

At least ten counts were recorded for this clonotype. V usage is TRBV27 and J usage is TRBJ2-5, with D perhaps being TRBD1 or TRBD2 (5 bases each). This CDR3 is 14 amino acids long. CDR1 MNHEY and CDR2 SMNVEV come from the germline V gene (reference sequence). Trimming cost V 6 bases and J 9 bases, with 20 bases left between them. Here the CDR3 DNA reads TGTGCCAGCAGCCCATCGGGGCCACACAGGTCCCAGTACTTC. It is translated as CASSPSGPHRSQYF.

This clonotype was seen ten or more times. The V and J genes are TRBV7-3 and TRBJ2-5, with D tentatively TRBD2 (6 bases). This CDR3 contains 15 residues. Trimming pared 5 bases from V and 4 bases from J, leaving 17 bases between. Germline CDR1 and CDR2: SGHTA and FQGTGA. Here the CDR3 reads CASSPVRDSLETQYF. The CDR3 DNA sequence: TGTGCCAGCAGCCCCGTCCGGGACTCGCTAGAGACCCAGTACTTC.

There are a few counts of this clonotype. The chain employs TRBV6-1 and TRBJ2-1; D possibly matches TRBD1 or TRBD2 (5 bases each). Looked up from germline, CDR1 is MNHNS and CDR2 is SASEGT. V was trimmed by 6 bases and J by 8 bases, leaving 17 bases between them. The CDR3 is 14 residues long. In nucleotides, the CDR3 is TGTGCCAGCAGCTCCGACCTAGGGACGGATGAGCAGTTCTTC. This codes for CASSSDLGTDEQFF.

This clonotype was picked up many times. J is TRBJ2-3 and V is TRBV12-3 or TRBV12-4; weak D call: TRBD2 (5 bases). Trimming took 6 bases from V and 1 from J, leaving 17 bases between them. The CDR3 covers 16 residues. CDR3 amino acids: CASRRAFTLGTDTQYF. As DNA, the CDR3 is TGTGCCAGCAGGCGGGCCTTTACGTTGGGCACAGATACGCAGTATTTT.

This clonotype was seen at least ten times. The chain has TRBV6-1 and TRBJ2-1; a possible D gene is TRBD1 (6 bases). The V and J ends lost 3 bases and 4 bases respectively, with 13 bases between them. Germline CDR1 and CDR2: MNHNS and SASEGT. The CDR3 consists of 15 residues. The CDR3 is CASSDLGTPYNEQFF. In nucleotides, the CDR3 is TGTGCCAGCAGTGACCTCGGGACACCTTACAATGAGCAGTTCTTC.

This clonotype was picked up many times. This chain joins TRBV2 and TRBJ2-1, with TRBD2 matching 15 bases. Germline V lookup: CDR1 SNHLY, CDR2 FYNNEI. V dropped 8 bases and J dropped 0; count of bases not matched to a gene: 8. This CDR3 is built from 18 residues. This chain's CDR3 is CASLGGLAGGRSYNEQFF. CDR3 sequence (DNA): TGTGCCAGCCTTGGGGGACTAGCGGGAGGACGCTCCTACAATGAGCAGTTCTTC. The complete variable domain, with remaining parts taken from reference TRBV2 and TRBJ2-1, reads EPEVTQTPSHQVTQMGQEVILRCVPISNHLYFYWYRQILGQKVEFLVSFYNNEISEKSEIFDDQFSVERPDGSNFTLKIRSTKLEDSAMYFCASLGGLAGGRSYNEQFFGPGTRLTVL.